Given below is one T cell receptor (beta chain) in context. The V gene lost 6 bases and the J gene lost 2 bases, with 14 bases spanning the gap. In germline, CDR1 is WSHSY, CDR2 SAAADI. The CDR3 covers 15 residues. Here immunoSEQ multiplex PCR was the method, and the copy in TCRdb shows in-frame clones only, minus some. The profile shows about 250,000 clones, 80% to 90% of them singletons. Those who participated ranged in age from about 18 to 89 years and resided in approximately 26 US areas. Cohorts were based on clinical histories the participants reported. The data are from a study of blood T cell repertoires in COVID-19. The wider study: Sources were T cells, B-cell-depleted T cells, or PBMCs; the material itself was cDNA or gDNA.

The gene calls are TRBV10-2 and TRBJ2-1, with D possibly being TRBD1 (5 bases). Material for sequencing was PBMCs or T cells enriched from blood (not recorded which). This TCR derives from a woman under 40 who had recovered from COVID-19. The CDR3 DNA follows: TGCGCCAGCAGAAGGGCCTTAGGGGCCTACAATGAGCAGTTCTTC. Its protein is CASRRALGAYNEQFF.